These T cell receptor beta chains were read from a single sample in a study of T-cell reconstitution after alpha-beta-depleted transplantation in children. TCRdb independently ran MiXCR on the PCR reads; one entry per CDR3 protein. The sample includes 73,000 or so distinct CDR3 sequences, roughly 4.9% seen only once; the top ten take approximately 20%. The specimen was PBMCs, mostly from graft donor cells, collected 180 days after TCRalphabeta/CD19-depleted stem cell transplant. Receptors were obtained from a boy under two years old who had a stem cell transplant for acute myeloid leukemia, so the T cells may come from the graft donor. The CDR3 runs from the conserved cysteine through the conserved F or W. D genes are given only for firm matches. The size entry gives once, few, many or a size class.

TGCGCCAGCAGCTTGGGGCGAGGGGCGAACACTGAAGCTTTCTTT	CASSLGRGANTEAFF	many	TRBV5-1	.	TRBJ1-1
TGTGCCAGCAGCCAGCTGACAGGGATTACGGCAGATACGCAGTATTTT	CASSQLTGITADTQYF	many	TRBV7-8	TRBD1	TRBJ2-3
TGTGCCAGCAGCTTACCGACGACTTCGACCGGGACTAGCGGGGGGCAATACATCACCGGGGAGCTGTTTTTT	CASSLPTTSTGTSGGQYITGELFF	many	TRBV7-4	TRBD2	TRBJ2-2
TGTGCCAGCAGTAAAGGACACTTGAACACCGGGGAGCTGTTTTTT	CASSKGHLNTGELFF	many	TRBV27	.	TRBJ2-2
TGCGCCAGCAGCTACCGGGACGGGGACACAGATACGCAGTATTTT	CASSYRDGDTDTQYF	many	TRBV5-1	.	TRBJ2-3
TGTGCCAGCAGCCCCAGACTAGCGGAAGACACAGATACGCAGTATTTT	CASSPRLAEDTDTQYF	many	TRBV11-3	TRBD2	TRBJ2-3
TGTGCCAGCAGCTTATGGGGGCCGACTAGCGGGGTCGGGGAGCTGTTTTTT	CASSLWGPTSGVGELFF	many	TRBV7-2	TRBD2	TRBJ2-2
TGTGCCAGCAGTTTGTGGCAGTATAGCTCCTACAATGAGCAGTTCTTC	CASSLWQYSSYNEQFF	many	TRBV12-3/TRBV12-4	.	TRBJ2-1
TGTGCCAGCAGTTCCTTTGGAGAGACCCAGTACTTC	CASSSFGETQYF	many	TRBV12-3/TRBV12-4	.	TRBJ2-5
TGTGCCAGCAGTTACTCGACTGGTGCATATACGCAGTATTTT	CASSYSTGAYTQYF	many	TRBV6-5	.	TRBJ2-3